The present TCR beta chain was sequenced within a study of blood T cell repertoires in COVID-19. Study in general: The samples span acute and convalescent COVID-19 from the United States, Italy and Spain.

The CDR3 loop spans 16 amino acids. Germline CDR1 SNHLY, CDR2 FYNNEI. Losses at the gene ends were 4 bases for V and 4 bases for J; bases not matched to a gene: 11. Seattle enrolled patients during active infection and tracked them longitudinally. In the study's own analysis: Using reference gene primer amplification, nucleated cell counts were estimated. Only in-frame clones appear in the TCRdb table, and some are missing; sequencing was by immunoSEQ multiplex PCR. V, J and clone size are taken as reported in that table, and D and trimming were inferred from the DNA itself. The sample lists hundreds of thousands of clones, 85% to 90% seen once, with roughly 8% in the top ten.

The sequence was obtained from a woman in her forties or fifties with COVID-19, enrolled during active disease. V usage is TRBV2 and J usage is TRBJ2-5, with 8 bases aligning to TRBD2. Sequenced material: peripheral blood. CDR3 sequence reads: CASSVLGGALRETQYF. CDR3 nucleotide sequence: TGTGCCAGCAGTGTTCTCGGGGGGGCCTTAAGAGAGACCCAGTACTTC.